This T cell receptor (beta chain) was captured in a study of Ad26.COV2.S vaccination and SARS-CoV-2 variants. Turning to the study itself: A participant enrolled in the COV1001 Ad26.COV2.S trial arm provided the sample. Ad26.COV2.S was injected intramuscularly once or twice, 56 days apart. Study results and caveats: From the TCR breadth and depth analyses, total T cell responses may have been underestimated. Vaccinees reportedly had broad spike-specific CD8+ and CD4+ T cell responses.

Remarks on this clone: Its antigen is as yet unknown.

Treatment reported: around 19 received Ad26.COV2.S at low or high dose, single or two shots; several received placebo; per-sample allocation not given. The samples date from day 63 after the first vaccine or placebo injection. The repertoire was sequenced with immunoSEQ multiplex PCR; TCRdb's copy has only in-frame clones and lacks some. The repertoire holds more than 350,000 clones, over 75% seen once, with more than 10% in the top ten. Germline values: CDR1 MGHDK, CDR2 SYGVNS. The CDR3 consists of 11 residues. V was cut by 6 bases and J by 7 bases, with 6 bases left in between. This receptor was identified in a person between 18 and 59 years old who received the Ad26.COV2.S COVID-19 vaccine or a placebo. The sample was peripheral blood, taken in a trial of Ad26.COV2.S vaccine versus placebo. This chain connects TRBV25-1 to TRBJ2-2; no reliable D call. CDR3 sequence (DNA): TGTGCCAGCAGGGCGATCGGGGAGCTGTTTTTT. Translating gives CASRAIGELFF.